The 10 T cell receptor beta chains presented below share a single source sample, sequenced in a study of blood T cells in healthy people across ages. The second PCR ran roughly 7 to 12 cycles with a sample-barcoded 5' primer and J-beta primers. TCRdb re-analysed the 5' RACE reads in MiXCR, keeping a single row per CDR3 protein. The sample lists fewer than 2,000,000 distinct CDR3 sequences; 30% to 35% were seen once. The sequencing input was blood. These receptors all stem from a young woman in good health.

In its sample, this clonotype was seen a few times. This sequence joins TRBV6-4 and TRBJ2-1; D possibly matches TRBD1 or TRBD2 (5 bases each). Trimming took off 5 bases at V and 3 bases at J, with 17 bases between the two ends. The CDR3 sequence is 16 residues long. Per the germline V gene, CDR1 is MRHNA and CDR2 is SNTAGT. The CDR3 is CASSPSISGGYNEQFF. In DNA, the CDR3 is TGTGCCAGCAGTCCGAGTATTTCTGGGGGCTACAATGAGCAGTTCTTC.

V is TRBV10-3 and J is TRBJ2-1; a weak D match, TRBD2 (5 bases). CDR1 is ENHRY and CDR2 is SYGVKD in the germline V gene. The CDR3 is made up of 14 amino acids. V was trimmed by 0 bases and J by 5 bases, leaving 8 bases between them. CDR3 nucleotide sequence: TGTGCCATCAGTGAGTCCGGGGTGAACAATGAGCAGTTCTTC. Residues: CAISESGVNNEQFF.

This rearrangement joins TRBV11-2 to TRBJ2-7, with D unclear. CDR3 length: 13 residues. From germline, CDR1 is SGHAT and CDR2 FQNNGV. V was shortened by 4 bases and J by 6 bases, with 13 bases between the two germline ends. This CDR3 is CASSWDRSGEQYF. The CDR3 DNA follows: TGTGCCAGCAGCTGGGATAGGTCCGGCGAGCAGTACTTC.

This clonotype was counted a single time. The junction and the germline gene differ at one end; a read error may be behind it. The gene calls are TRBV4-1 and TRBJ2-5; 7 bases line up with TRBD2. The CDR3 spans 17 residues. Germline V gene data show CDR1 as MGHRA and CDR2 as YSYEKL. CDR3 sequence: CASSQPWEGRGQEAQYF. CDR3 nucleotide sequence: TGCGCCAGCAGCCAACCTTGGGAGGGGCGGGGTCAAGAGGCCCAGTACTTC.

This sequence joins TRBV6-6 and TRBJ1-1; D ambiguous. The germline CDR1 and CDR2 sequences are MNHNY and SVGAGI (reference sequence). V was shortened by 5 bases and J by 1 base, with 11 bases between the two germline ends. There are 14 residues in the CDR3. The CDR3, as DNA: TGTGCCAGCAGTCCCTCTCGGCGGAACACTGAAGCTTTCTTT. Encoded protein: CASSPSRRNTEAFF.

The J gene is TRBJ2-1, the V gene TRBV28; tentative D call: TRBD2 (6 bases). V dropped 6 bases and J dropped 8 bases, with 17 bases sitting between them. Germline assignment: CDR1 MDHEN and CDR2 SYDVKM. This CDR3 region has 14 residues. This CDR3 reads CASRPGAQEYEQFF. CDR3 nucleotide sequence: TGTGCCAGCAGGCCGGGAGCACAGGAGTATGAGCAGTTCTTC. Together with reference TRBV28 and TRBJ2-1, the CDR3 gives the full variable domain: DVKVTQSSRYLVKRTGEKVFLECVQDMDHENMFWYRQDPGLGLRLIYFSYDVKMKEKGDIPEGYSVSREKKERFSLILESASTNQTSMYLCASRPGAQEYEQFFGPGTRLTVL.

V usage is TRBV28 and J usage is TRBJ1-6; D remains unclear. V gave up 5 bases and J gave up 8 bases, with 10 bases separating them. Germline lookup yields CDR1 MDHEN and CDR2 SYDVKM. The CDR3 is made up of 13 amino acids. The CDR3 here is CASSGPLYSPLHF. DNA of the CDR3: TGTGCCAGCAGTGGGCCACTTTATTCACCCCTCCACTTT.

This clonotype was seen many times. The chain recombines TRBV25-1 with TRBJ2-1; D uncertain. Trimming removed 6 bases from V and 4 bases from J, with 7 bases in between. The CDR3 spans 12 residues. Germline V gene lookup returns CDR1 MGHDK and CDR2 SYGVNS. In DNA, the CDR3 is TGTGCCAGCAGGGCCGATTACAATGAGCAGTTCTTC. Residues: CASRADYNEQFF.

DNA for the CDR3: TGCGCCAGCAGCCTCCTAAACAGGGGAGGAAAGGGCTACACCTTC. The encoded protein is CASSLLNRGGKGYTF. The genes are TRBV5-1 and TRBJ1-2; the match to TRBD1 covers 7 bases. Germline trimming cut 4 bases from V and 8 bases from J; bases unmatched to any gene: 14. The germline CDR1 and CDR2 sequences are SGHRS and YFSETQ. This CDR3 has 15 residues.

This clonotype was picked up a small number of times. In DNA form, the CDR3 reads TGTGCCAGCAGCTTAGCGAGAAGCGGTTCCTACAATGAGCAGTTCTTC. Amino acids: CASSLARSGSYNEQFF. V gene TRBV7-9 combines with J gene TRBJ2-1; possible D gene TRBD2, 5 bases. This CDR3 spans 16 amino acids. Looked up from germline, CDR1 is SEHNR and CDR2 is FQNEAQ (reference sequence). The ends were cut back, 0 bases at V and 1 base at J, with 10 bases in the middle.